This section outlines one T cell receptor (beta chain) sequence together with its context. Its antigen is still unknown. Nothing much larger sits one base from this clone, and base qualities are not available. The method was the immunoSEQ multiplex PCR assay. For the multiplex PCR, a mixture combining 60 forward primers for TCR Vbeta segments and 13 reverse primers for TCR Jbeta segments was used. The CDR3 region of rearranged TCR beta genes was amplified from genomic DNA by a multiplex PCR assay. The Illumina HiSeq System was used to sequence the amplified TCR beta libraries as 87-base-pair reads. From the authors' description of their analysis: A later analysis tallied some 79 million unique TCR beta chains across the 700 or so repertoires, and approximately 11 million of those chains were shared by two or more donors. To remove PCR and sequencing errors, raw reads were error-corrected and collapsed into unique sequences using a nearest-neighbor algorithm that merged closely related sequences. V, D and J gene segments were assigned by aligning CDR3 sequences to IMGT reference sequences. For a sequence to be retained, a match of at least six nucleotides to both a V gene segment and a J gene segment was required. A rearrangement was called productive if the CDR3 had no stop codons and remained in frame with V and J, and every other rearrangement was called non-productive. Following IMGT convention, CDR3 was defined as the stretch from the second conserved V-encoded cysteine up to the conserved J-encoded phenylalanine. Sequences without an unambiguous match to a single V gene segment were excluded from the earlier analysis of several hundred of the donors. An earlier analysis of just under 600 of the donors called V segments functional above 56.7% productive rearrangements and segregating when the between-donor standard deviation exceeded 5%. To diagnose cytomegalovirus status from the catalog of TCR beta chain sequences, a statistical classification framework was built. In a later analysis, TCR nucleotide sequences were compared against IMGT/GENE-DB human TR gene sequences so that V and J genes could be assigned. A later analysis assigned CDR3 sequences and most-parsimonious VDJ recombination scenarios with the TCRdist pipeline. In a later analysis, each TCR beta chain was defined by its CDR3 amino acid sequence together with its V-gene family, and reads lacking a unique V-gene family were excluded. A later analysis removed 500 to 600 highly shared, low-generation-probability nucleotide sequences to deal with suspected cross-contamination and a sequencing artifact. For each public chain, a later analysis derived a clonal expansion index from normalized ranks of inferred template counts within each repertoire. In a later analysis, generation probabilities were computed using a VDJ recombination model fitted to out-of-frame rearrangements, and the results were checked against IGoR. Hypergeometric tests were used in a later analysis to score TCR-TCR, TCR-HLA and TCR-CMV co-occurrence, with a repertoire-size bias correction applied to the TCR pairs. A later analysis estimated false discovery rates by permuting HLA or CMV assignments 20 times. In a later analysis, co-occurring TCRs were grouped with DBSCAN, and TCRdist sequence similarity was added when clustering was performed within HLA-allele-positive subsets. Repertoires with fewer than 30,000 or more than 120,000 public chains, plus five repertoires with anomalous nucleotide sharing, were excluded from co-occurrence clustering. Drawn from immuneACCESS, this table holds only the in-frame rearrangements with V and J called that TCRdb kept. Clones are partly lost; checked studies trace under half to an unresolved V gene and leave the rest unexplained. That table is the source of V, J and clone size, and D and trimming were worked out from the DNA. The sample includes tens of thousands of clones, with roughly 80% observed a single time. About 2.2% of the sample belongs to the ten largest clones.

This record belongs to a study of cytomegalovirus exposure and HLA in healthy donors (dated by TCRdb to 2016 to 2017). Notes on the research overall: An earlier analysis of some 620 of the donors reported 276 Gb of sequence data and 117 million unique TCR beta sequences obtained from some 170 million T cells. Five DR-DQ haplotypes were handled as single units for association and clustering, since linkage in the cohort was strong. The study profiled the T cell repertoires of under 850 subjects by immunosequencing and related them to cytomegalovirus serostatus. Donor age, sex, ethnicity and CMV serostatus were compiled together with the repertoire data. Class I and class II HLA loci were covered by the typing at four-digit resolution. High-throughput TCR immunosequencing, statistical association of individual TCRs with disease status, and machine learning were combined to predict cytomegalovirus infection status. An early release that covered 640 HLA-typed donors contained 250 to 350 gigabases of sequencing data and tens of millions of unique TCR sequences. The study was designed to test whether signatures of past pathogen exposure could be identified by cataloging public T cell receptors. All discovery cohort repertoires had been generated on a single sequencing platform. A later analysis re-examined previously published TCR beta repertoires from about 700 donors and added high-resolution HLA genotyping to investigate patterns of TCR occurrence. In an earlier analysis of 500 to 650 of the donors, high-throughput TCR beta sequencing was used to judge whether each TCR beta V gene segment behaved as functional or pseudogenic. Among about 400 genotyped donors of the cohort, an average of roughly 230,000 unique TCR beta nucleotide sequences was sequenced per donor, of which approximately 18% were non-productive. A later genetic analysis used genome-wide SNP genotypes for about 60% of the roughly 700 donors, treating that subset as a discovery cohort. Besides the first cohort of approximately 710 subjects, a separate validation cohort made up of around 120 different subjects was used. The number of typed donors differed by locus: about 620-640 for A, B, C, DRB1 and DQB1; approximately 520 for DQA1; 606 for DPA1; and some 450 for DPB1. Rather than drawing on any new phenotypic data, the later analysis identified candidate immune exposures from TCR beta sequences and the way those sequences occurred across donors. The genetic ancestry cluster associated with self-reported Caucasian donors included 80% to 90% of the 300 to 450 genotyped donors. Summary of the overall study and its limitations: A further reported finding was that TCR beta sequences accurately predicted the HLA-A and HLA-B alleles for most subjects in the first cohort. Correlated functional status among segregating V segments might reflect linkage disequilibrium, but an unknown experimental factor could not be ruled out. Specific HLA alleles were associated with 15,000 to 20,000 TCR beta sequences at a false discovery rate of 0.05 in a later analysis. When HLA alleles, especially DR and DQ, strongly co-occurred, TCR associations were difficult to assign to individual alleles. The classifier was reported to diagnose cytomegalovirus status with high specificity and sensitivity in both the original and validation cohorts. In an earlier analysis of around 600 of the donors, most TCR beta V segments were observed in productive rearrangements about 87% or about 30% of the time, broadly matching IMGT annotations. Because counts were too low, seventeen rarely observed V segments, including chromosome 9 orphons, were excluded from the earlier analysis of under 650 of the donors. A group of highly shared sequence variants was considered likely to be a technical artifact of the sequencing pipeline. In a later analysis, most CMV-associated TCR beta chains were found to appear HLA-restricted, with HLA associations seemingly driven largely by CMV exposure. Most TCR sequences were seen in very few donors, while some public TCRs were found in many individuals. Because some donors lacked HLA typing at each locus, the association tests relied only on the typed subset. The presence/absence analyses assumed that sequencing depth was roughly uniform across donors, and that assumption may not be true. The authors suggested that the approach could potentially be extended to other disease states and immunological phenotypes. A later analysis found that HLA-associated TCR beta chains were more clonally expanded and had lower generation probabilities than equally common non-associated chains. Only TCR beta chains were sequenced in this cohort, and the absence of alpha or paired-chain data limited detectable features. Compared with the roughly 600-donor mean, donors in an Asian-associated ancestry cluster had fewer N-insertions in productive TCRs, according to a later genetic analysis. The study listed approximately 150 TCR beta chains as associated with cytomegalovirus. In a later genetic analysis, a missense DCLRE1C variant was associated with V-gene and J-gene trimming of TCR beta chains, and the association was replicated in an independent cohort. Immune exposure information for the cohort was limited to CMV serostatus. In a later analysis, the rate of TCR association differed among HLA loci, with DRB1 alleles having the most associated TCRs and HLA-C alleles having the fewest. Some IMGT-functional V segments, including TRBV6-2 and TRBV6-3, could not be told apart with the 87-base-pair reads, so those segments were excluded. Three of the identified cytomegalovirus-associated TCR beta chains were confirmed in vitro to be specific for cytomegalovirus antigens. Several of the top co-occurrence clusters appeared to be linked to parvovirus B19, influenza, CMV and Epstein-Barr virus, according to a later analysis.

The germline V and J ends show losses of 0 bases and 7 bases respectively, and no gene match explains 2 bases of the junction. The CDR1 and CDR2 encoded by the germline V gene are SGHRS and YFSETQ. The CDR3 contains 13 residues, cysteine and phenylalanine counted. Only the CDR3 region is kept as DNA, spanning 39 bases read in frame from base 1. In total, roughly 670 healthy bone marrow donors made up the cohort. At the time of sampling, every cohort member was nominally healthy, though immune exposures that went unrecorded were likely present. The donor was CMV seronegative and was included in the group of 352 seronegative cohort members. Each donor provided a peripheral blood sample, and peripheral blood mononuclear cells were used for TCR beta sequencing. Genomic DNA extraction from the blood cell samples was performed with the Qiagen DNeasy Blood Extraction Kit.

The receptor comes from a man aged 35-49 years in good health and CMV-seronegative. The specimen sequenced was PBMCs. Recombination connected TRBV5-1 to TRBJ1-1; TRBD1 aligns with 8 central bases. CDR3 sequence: CASSLDGQGEAFF. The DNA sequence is TGCGCCAGCAGCTTGGATGGACAGGGTGAAGCTTTCTTT.